This is a list of T cell receptor beta chains from one sample in a study of cytomegalovirus exposure and HLA in healthy donors. The table came from immunoSEQ multiplex PCR; TCRdb's copy has only in-frame clones and leaves some out. The table shows around 200,000 clones, with more than 75% occurring only once. The sequenced sample was PBMCs. The receptors shown here come from a man aged 35-49 years in good health and CMV-seropositive. CDR3s include the opening cysteine and the closing phenylalanine or tryptophan. Fields, in order: V gene, D gene, clone size, J gene, CDR3 DNA, CDR3 protein. The D gene is left open where the match is weak. Size is stated for part of the rows, as once, few or many counts, or as a class when the clone is expanded.

v_call: TRBV7-7
d_call: -
clone_size: -
j_call: TRBJ2-5
cdr3_nt: TGTGCTAGCAGCCAGCGCGTAGAAGAGACCCAGTACTTC
cdr3_aa: CASSQRVEETQYF

v_call: TRBV19
d_call: TRBD2
clone_size: -
j_call: TRBJ2-2
cdr3_nt: TGTGCCAGTAGTCGGGCGGGAGGACGGGCCGGGGAGCTGTTTTTT
cdr3_aa: CASSRAGGRAGELFF

v_call: TRBV7-8
d_call: -
clone_size: -
j_call: TRBJ2-2
cdr3_nt: TGTGCCAGCAGCTTAGGAATGGGGCGAACCGGGGAGCTGTTTTTT
cdr3_aa: CASSLGMGRTGELFF

v_call: TRBV29-1
d_call: -
clone_size: -
j_call: TRBJ2-2
cdr3_nt: TGCAGCGCTCTCAGGGTTCCCACCGGGGAGCTGTTTTTT
cdr3_aa: CSALRVPTGELFF

v_call: TRBV6-5
d_call: -
clone_size: -
j_call: TRBJ2-7
cdr3_nt: TGTGCCAGCAGTTCGCCAGGGGCAAGGTACGAGCAGTACTTC
cdr3_aa: CASSSPGARYEQYF

v_call: TRBV29-1
d_call: -
clone_size: -
j_call: TRBJ2-7
cdr3_nt: TGCAGCGTTGTTCGCGACTCCTACGAGCAGTACTTC
cdr3_aa: CSVVRDSYEQYF

v_call: TRBV10-1
d_call: TRBD1
clone_size: -
j_call: TRBJ2-7
cdr3_nt: TGCGCCAGCAGCCCGATAGGGACAGGGAAATTGGACGAGCAGTACTTC
cdr3_aa: CASSPIGTGKLDEQYF

v_call: TRBV6-5
d_call: TRBD1
clone_size: -
j_call: TRBJ1-2
cdr3_nt: TGTGCCAGCAGTTACGGGACAGGGCGCTATGGCTACACCTTC
cdr3_aa: CASSYGTGRYGYTF

v_call: TRBV11-3
d_call: -
clone_size: -
j_call: TRBJ1-4
cdr3_nt: TGTGCCAGCAGCTTAGGGGAGGCTGAAAAACTGTTTTTT
cdr3_aa: CASSLGEAEKLFF

v_call: TRBV7-9
d_call: TRBD2
clone_size: -
j_call: TRBJ2-2
cdr3_nt: TGTGCCAGCAGCTTAGGCGGGAGTCAAGTTTCCGGGGAGCTGTTTTTT
cdr3_aa: CASSLGGSQVSGELFF

v_call: TRBV10-1
d_call: TRBD2
clone_size: -
j_call: TRBJ2-5
cdr3_nt: TGCGCCAGCAGTGAAGGACTAGCGGGTCCTAAAGAGACCCAGTACTTC
cdr3_aa: CASSEGLAGPKETQYF

v_call: TRBV5-4
d_call: -
clone_size: -
j_call: TRBJ1-2
cdr3_nt: TGTGCCAGCAGCTTAGGAGGGATTGCCTTCGCCCGAGGCTACACCTTC
cdr3_aa: CASSLGGIAFARGYTF

v_call: TRBV21-1
d_call: -
clone_size: -
j_call: TRBJ2-1
cdr3_nt: TGTGCCAGCAGCAAAGGCGGGAGCCTGGAACGGTACTACAATGAGCAGTTCTTC
cdr3_aa: CASSKGGSLERYYNEQFF

v_call: TRBV11-3
d_call: TRBD2
clone_size: -
j_call: TRBJ2-1
cdr3_nt: TGTGCCAGCACTACCGGGAGGGGCGATGAGCAGTTCTTC
cdr3_aa: CASTTGRGDEQFF

v_call: TRBV6-5
d_call: TRBD2
clone_size: once
j_call: TRBJ2-2
cdr3_nt: TGTGCCAGCAGCCCAGGGACTACTTGGGGCGGGGAGCTGTTTTTT
cdr3_aa: CASSPGTTWGGELFF

v_call: TRBV6-5
d_call: -
clone_size: -
j_call: TRBJ2-6
cdr3_nt: TGTGCCAGCAGACGACCAGGGGCAGGGGCCAACGTCCTGACTTTC
cdr3_aa: CASRRPGAGANVLTF

v_call: TRBV27
d_call: -
clone_size: -
j_call: TRBJ2-7
cdr3_nt: TGTGCCAGCACCTCCTTCCACCCCCCCTACGAGCAGTACTTC
cdr3_aa: CASTSFHPPYEQYF

v_call: TRBV9
d_call: TRBD1
clone_size: -
j_call: TRBJ1-4
cdr3_nt: TGTGCCAGCTCCTGGGGACAGGGTGAAAAACTGTTTTTT
cdr3_aa: CASSWGQGEKLFF

v_call: TRBV15
d_call: -
clone_size: -
j_call: TRBJ2-7
cdr3_nt: TGTGCCACCCGGTCCGGGAAGGAGAGCCCCTACGAGCAGTACTTC
cdr3_aa: CATRSGKESPYEQYF

v_call: TRBV6-6
d_call: -
clone_size: -
j_call: TRBJ1-1
cdr3_nt: TGTGCCAGCAGCGCACACACAGGTGCCGAAGCTTTCTTT
cdr3_aa: CASSAHTGAEAFF

v_call: TRBV7-8
d_call: -
clone_size: few
j_call: TRBJ2-7
cdr3_nt: TGTGCCAGCAGCTTAGCACAGATCTACGAGCAGTACTTC
cdr3_aa: CASSLAQIYEQYF

v_call: TRBV5-4
d_call: TRBD2
clone_size: few
j_call: TRBJ2-7
cdr3_nt: TGTGCCAGCAGCTTGGGGACTAGCGGGACCTACGAGCAGTACTTC
cdr3_aa: CASSLGTSGTYEQYF

v_call: TRBV27
d_call: TRBD1
clone_size: once
j_call: TRBJ1-2
cdr3_nt: TGTGCCAGCAGTTCCCGGGGACAGTTCTTCTATGGCTACACCTTC
cdr3_aa: CASSSRGQFFYGYTF

v_call: TRBV5-6
d_call: TRBD2
clone_size: -
j_call: TRBJ2-5
cdr3_nt: TGTGCCAGCAGCTGGCGGGAGGGCCAAGAGACCCAGTACTTC
cdr3_aa: CASSWREGQETQYF

v_call: TRBV6-1
d_call: TRBD1
clone_size: -
j_call: TRBJ2-7
cdr3_nt: TGTGCCGGGAGACGACAGGGGGCGTACGAGCAGTACTTC
cdr3_aa: CAGRRQGAYEQYF

v_call: TRBV14
d_call: -
clone_size: -
j_call: TRBJ2-1
cdr3_nt: TGTGCCAGCAGCCAGGGAGACTCGCGATCGACGGAGCAGTTCTTC
cdr3_aa: CASSQGDSRSTEQFF

v_call: TRBV2
d_call: TRBD1
clone_size: -
j_call: TRBJ1-5
cdr3_nt: TGTGCCAGCAGTGGAGCGACAGGGCCGCAGCCCCAGCATTTT
cdr3_aa: CASSGATGPQPQHF

v_call: TRBV7-3
d_call: -
clone_size: once
j_call: TRBJ2-3
cdr3_nt: TGTGCCAGCAGCCGGGGACTCAGTGCAGATACGCAGTATTTT
cdr3_aa: CASSRGLSADTQYF

v_call: TRBV5-4
d_call: -
clone_size: -
j_call: TRBJ1-2
cdr3_nt: TGTGCCAGCAGCTTGGTGGGGGGTTTGGTCGGAAAAGGCTACACCTTC
cdr3_aa: CASSLVGGLVGKGYTF